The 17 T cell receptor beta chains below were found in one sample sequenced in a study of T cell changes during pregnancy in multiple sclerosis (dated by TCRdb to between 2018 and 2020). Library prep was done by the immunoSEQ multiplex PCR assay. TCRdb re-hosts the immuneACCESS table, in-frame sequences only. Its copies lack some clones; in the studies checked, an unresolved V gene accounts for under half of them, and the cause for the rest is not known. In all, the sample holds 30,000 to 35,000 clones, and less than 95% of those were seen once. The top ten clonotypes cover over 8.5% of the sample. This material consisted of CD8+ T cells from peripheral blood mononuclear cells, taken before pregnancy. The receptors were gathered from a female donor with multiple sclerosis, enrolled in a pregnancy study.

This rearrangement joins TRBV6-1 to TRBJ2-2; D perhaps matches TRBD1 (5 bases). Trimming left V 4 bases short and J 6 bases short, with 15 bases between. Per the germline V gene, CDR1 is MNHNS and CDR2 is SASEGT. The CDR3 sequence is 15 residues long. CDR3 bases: TGTGCCAGCAGTGCTAAGTGGCAGGGCGCCGGGGAGCTGTTTTTT. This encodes CASSAKWQGAGELFF.

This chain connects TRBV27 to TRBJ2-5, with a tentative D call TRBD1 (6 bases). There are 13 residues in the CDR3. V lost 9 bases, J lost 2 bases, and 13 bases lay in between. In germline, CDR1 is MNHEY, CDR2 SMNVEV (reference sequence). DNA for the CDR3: TGTGCCAGAGGGACGGACAGACAAGAGACCCAGTACTTC. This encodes CARGTDRQETQYF.

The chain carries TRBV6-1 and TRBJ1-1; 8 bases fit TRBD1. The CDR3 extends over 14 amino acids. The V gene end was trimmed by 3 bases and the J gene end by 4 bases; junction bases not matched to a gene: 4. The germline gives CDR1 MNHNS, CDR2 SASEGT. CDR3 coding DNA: TGTGCCAGCAGTGAGACAGGGGTGAGCACTGAAGCTTTCTTT. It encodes CASSETGVSTEAFF.

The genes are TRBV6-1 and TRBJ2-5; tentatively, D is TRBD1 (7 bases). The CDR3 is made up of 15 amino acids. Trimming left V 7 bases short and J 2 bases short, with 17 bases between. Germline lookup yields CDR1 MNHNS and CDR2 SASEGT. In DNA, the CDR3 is TGTGCCAGCACCTTATGGGGGGACAGACAAGAGACCCAGTACTTC. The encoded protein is CASTLWGDRQETQYF.

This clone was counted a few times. CDR3 DNA: TGTGCCAGCAGCACCCACAGGGCTGAGGGGATTTACGAGCAGTACTTC. This translates into CASSTHRAEGIYEQYF. The V call is TRBV21-1, the J call TRBJ2-7; TRBD1 reflects the table's D call only, with no check against the DNA. TRBV21-1 is given as a pseudogene. The CDR3 runs 16 residues.

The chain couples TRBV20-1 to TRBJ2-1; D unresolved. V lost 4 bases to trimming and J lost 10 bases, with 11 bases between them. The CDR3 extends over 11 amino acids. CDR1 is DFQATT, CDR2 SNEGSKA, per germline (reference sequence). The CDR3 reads CSANPGWEQFF. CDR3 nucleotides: TGCAGTGCTAATCCCGGGTGGGAGCAGTTCTTC.

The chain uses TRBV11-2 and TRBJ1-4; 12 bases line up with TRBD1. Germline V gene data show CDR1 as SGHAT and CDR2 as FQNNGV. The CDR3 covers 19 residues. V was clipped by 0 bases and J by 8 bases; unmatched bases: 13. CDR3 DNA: TGTGCCAGCAGCTTAGAGGGTCCCGGGACAGGGGGCGAACAAGAAAAACTGTTTTTT. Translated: CASSLEGPGTGGEQEKLFF. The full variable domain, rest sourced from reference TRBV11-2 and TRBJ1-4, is EAGVAQSPRYKIIEKRQSVAFWCNPISGHATLYWYQQILGQGPKLLIQFQNNGVVDDSQLPKDRFSAERLKGVDSTLKIQPAKLEDSAVYLCASSLEGPGTGGEQEKLFFGSGTQLSVL.

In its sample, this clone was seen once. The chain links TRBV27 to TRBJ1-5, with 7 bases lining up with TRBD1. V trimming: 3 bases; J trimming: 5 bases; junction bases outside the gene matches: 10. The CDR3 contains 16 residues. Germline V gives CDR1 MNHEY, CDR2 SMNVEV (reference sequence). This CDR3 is CASSLFGTDRYQPQHF. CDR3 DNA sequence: TGTGCCAGCAGTTTGTTCGGGACAGACAGATATCAGCCCCAGCATTTT.

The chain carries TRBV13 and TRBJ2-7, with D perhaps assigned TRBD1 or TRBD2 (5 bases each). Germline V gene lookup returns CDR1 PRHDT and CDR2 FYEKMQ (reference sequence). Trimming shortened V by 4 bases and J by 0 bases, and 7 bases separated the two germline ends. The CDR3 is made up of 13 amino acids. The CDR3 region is CASSSGSSYEQYF. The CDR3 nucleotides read TGTGCCAGCAGCTCAGGGAGCTCCTACGAGCAGTACTTC.

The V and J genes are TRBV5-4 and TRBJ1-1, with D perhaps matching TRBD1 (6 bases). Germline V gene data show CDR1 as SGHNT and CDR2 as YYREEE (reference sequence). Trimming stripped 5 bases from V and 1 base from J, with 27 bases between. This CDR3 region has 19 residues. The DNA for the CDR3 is TGTGCCAGCAGTAATGAGGGGGGGACACCGGTCGTGGGGAACACTGAAGCTTTCTTT. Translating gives CASSNEGGTPVVGNTEAFF. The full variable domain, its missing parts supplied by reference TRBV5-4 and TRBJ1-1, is ETGVTQSPTHLIKTRGQQVTLRCSSQSGHNTVSWYQQALGQGPQFIFQYYREEENGRGNFPPRFSGLQFPNYSSELNVNALELDDSALYLCASSNEGGTPVVGNTEAFFGQGTRLTVV.

The chain's CDR3 is CSVVTGTLNYGYTF. CDR3 sequence (DNA): TGCAGCGTAGTCACCGGGACACTAAACTATGGCTACACCTTC. The chain employs TRBV29-1 and TRBJ1-2; tentatively, D is TRBD1 (6 bases). The V end lost 6 bases, the J end lost 2 bases, and 16 bases lay between the germline ends. Germline V CDR1 and CDR2: SQVTM, ANQGSEA. The CDR3 length is 14 residues.

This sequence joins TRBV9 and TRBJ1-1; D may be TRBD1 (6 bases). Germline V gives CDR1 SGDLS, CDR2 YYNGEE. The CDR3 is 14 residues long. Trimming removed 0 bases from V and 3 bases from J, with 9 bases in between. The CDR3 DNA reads TGTGCCAGCAGCGTAGAAGGGGGAGACACTGAAGCTTTCTTT. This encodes CASSVEGGDTEAFF.

CDR3 DNA sequence: TGTGCCGCAGGTCGGGCAGGGATGAACACTGAAGCTTTCTTT. As protein: CAAGRAGMNTEAFF. This chain uses TRBV6-1 with TRBJ1-1; maybe TRBD1 (5 bases). Trimming removed 11 bases from V and 0 bases from J, with 16 bases in between. The CDR3 extends over 14 amino acids. Germline V gene data show CDR1 as MNHNS and CDR2 as SASEGT.

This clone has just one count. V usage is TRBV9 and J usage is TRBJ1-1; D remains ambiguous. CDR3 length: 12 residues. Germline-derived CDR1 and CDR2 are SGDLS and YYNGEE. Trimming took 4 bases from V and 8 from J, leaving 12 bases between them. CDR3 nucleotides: TGTGCCAGCAGCCCTATCATCGGGGAAGCTTTCTTT. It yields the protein CASSPIIGEAFF.

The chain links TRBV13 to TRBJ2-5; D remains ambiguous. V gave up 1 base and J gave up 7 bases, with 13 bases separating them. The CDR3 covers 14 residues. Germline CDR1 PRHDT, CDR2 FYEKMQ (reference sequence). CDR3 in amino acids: CASSLATVVGTQYF. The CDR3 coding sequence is TGTGCCAGCAGCTTAGCAACAGTTGTTGGGACCCAGTACTTC.

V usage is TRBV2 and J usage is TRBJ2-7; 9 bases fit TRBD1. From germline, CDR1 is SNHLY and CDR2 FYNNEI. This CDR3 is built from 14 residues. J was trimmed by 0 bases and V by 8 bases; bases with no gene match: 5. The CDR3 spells CASPAGQGSYEQYF. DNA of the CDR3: TGTGCCAGCCCCGCGGGACAGGGCTCCTACGAGCAGTACTTC.

The CDR3 DNA is TGTGCCAGCAGCTTACAGGGGGGATCTGACGAGCAGTACTTC. It encodes CASSLQGGSDEQYF. The chain combines TRBV7-3 with TRBJ2-7; weak D call: TRBD1 (7 bases). Per the germline V gene, CDR1 is SGHTA and CDR2 is FQGTGA. The CDR3 has 14 amino acids. V gave up 2 bases and J gave up 5 bases, with 13 bases separating them. Looking up the rest from reference TRBV7-3 and TRBJ2-7 gives the full variable domain: GAGVSQTPSNKVTEKGKYVELRCDPISGHTALYWYRQSLGQGPEFLIYFQGTGAADDSGLPNDRFFAVRPEGSVSTLKIQRTERGDSAVYLCASSLQGGSDEQYFGPGTRLTVT.